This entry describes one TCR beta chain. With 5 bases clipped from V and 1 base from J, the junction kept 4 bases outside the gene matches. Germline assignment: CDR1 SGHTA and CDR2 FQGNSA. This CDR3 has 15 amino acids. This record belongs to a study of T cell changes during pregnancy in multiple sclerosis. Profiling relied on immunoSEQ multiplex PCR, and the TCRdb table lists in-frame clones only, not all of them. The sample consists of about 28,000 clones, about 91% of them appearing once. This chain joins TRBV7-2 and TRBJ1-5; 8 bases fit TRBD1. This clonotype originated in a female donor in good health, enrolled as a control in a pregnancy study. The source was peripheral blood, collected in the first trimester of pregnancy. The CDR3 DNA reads TGTGCCAGCAGCGCGGGACAGGAAAGCAATCAGCCCCAGCATTTT. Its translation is CASSAGQESNQPQHF.